This TCR beta chain was documented in a study of Graves' ophthalmopathy and Graves' hyperthyroidism. The CDR3 loop spans 14 amino acids. The V end was cut by 4 bases, the J end by 0 bases, with 9 bases between. Comments on this clonotype: Antigen unknown.

General study results and limits: It was with roughly 71% sensitivity and about 72% specificity that the model predicted ophthalmopathy progression.

The TCR beta CDR3 regions underwent amplification from RNA transcripts. A first-round RT-PCR used HTBI primers, followed by a second-round multiplex PCR. Via MiXCR, TCRdb re-called the multiplex PCR reads, giving one row per CDR3 protein. The sample records 170,000 or so distinct CDR3 sequences, 30% to 45% being singletons. Patients were left out if they had other autoimmune diseases, uncontrolled infections, pregnancy or lactation. Clinicians diagnosed using symptoms, serum thyroxine, TRAb, thyroid ultrasound and orbital computed tomography. The sequenced sample was peripheral blood. This chain connects TRBV12-3 or TRBV12-4 to TRBJ1-1; tentative D call: TRBD1 (5 bases). This receptor was identified in a woman between 40 and 55 years old with Graves' ophthalmopathy. CDR3 region: CASSWGYLNTEAFF. The CDR3 DNA reads as TGTGCCAGCAGTTGGGGCTACCTGAACACTGAAGCTTTCTTT.